The source of this T cell receptor beta chain is a study of metastatic and nonmetastatic thyroid tumors. All patients were untreated before thyroid surgery. As handled by the study authors: Using the CDR3 differences seen across clinicopathological groups, the authors built a distant-metastasis classifier for papillary thyroid cancer, which was meant to discriminate distant-metastatic patients. From the PCR reads, TCRdb re-called clones with MiXCR. These V and J calls originate from TCRdb's pipeline instead of the authors' own analysis. The sample records roughly 61,000 clones, about 3.8% being singletons. Germline CDR1 is SGDLS and CDR2 is YYNGEE. Trimming took off 4 bases at V and 5 bases at J, with 12 bases between the two ends. This CDR3 has 14 amino acids. This clone was detected many times.

The sample consisted of blood. The V and J genes are TRBV9 and TRBJ2-2, with a tentative D call TRBD2 (6 bases). The receptor's source is a female donor with papillary thyroid cancer or a benign thyroid nodule (not recorded which). Some clones in this sample may be carry-over from other donors' samples. CDR3 sequence: CASSLGGGTGELFF. CDR3 nucleotide sequence: TGTGCCAGCAGCTTGGGAGGAGGGACCGGGGAGCTGTTTTTT.